These 3 T cell receptor beta chains share one sample of origin, sequenced in a study of monozygotic twins with inflammatory bowel disease (dated by TCRdb to the late 2010s). Libraries were prepared through 5' RACE. This sample was sequenced with an Illumina HiSeq 2500. With the reads reprocessed by TCRdb, a single entry stands for each CDR3 protein sequence and no DNA is reported. The sample has some 160,000 distinct CDR3 sequences on record. Around 6.8% of the sample is in the top ten clones. Sequencing was carried out using blood. The source is a human donor with ulcerative colitis or Crohn's disease, or a healthy co-twin of an affected twin (not recorded which).

V and J are TRBV20-1 and TRBJ2-5; TCRdb selects TRBD2, and the lack of DNA leaves this call unchecked. From germline, CDR1 is DFQATT and CDR2 SNEGSKA (reference sequence). The CDR3 has 14 amino acids. CDR3 loop: CSARKRLHQETQYF.

The chain links TRBV5-1 to TRBJ1-1; there is no DNA to check the TCRdb D call of TRBD1. CDR1 and CDR2 (germline): SGHRS, YFSETQ. This CDR3 contains 15 residues. CDR3 region: CASSLGGQGRTEAFF.

This sequence joins TRBV3-1 and TRBJ1-6; TCRdb designates TRBD1, a call that cannot be tested without DNA. Germline V gene data show CDR1 as LGHDT and CDR2 as YNNKEL (reference sequence). There are 16 residues in the CDR3. The CDR3 is CASSLRTGTGGSPLHF.